This entry concerns a single TCR beta chain. Its antigen is not identified. This sample is drawn from a study of cytomegalovirus exposure and HLA in healthy donors. Overall study results and limits: Reportedly, a later analysis found an Asian-associated ancestry cluster had fewer N-insertions than the roughly 700-donor mean. Later work found that TCR association rates differed between HLA loci; DRB1 had the most and HLA-C the fewest.

In nominal health when sampled, donors likely had unrecorded immune exposures nonetheless. This CDR3 region has 13 residues. Germline CDR1 and CDR2: SEHNR and FQNEAQ (reference sequence). The V end was cut by 5 bases, the J end by 4 bases, with 11 bases between. This PCR relied on a set of 60 Vbeta primers and 13 Jbeta primers. Libraries were prepared by immunoSEQ multiplex PCR; TCRdb keeps only in-frame clonotypes and omits some of them. Of approximately 150,000 clones listed, roughly 80% were seen once; the top ten hold under 1.5%. V usage is TRBV7-9 and J usage is TRBJ2-5; no definite D call. The TCR sequence derives from a middle-aged man in good health and CMV-seropositive. Sequenced material: PBMCs. The CDR3 loop is CASSQRHGETQYF. The CDR3 DNA follows: TGTGCCAGCAGCCAACGACACGGAGAGACCCAGTACTTC.